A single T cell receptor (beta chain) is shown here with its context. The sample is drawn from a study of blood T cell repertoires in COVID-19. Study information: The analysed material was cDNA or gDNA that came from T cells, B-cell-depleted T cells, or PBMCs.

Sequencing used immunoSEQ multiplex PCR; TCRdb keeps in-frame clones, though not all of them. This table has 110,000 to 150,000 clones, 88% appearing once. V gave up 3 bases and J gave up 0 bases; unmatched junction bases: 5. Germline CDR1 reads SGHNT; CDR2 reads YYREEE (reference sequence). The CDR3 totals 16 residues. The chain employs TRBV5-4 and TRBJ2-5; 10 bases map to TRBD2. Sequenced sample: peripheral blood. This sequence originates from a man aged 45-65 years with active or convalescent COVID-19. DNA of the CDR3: TGTGCCAGCAGCTCATGGACTAGCGGTTACCAAGAGACCCAGTACTTC. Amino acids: CASSSWTSGYQETQYF.